Presented here are 24 T cell receptor beta chains from one specimen sequenced in a study of naive and memory T cell subsets. An equimolar mix of two oligonucleotides served as the beta constant-region primer for TRBC1 and TRBC2. Four rounds of PCR amplified the ligated cDNA using nested alpha and beta constant-region primers plus SP2. TCRdb independently ran MiXCR on the UMI-ligation and nested PCR reads; one entry per CDR3 protein. This table holds about 82,000 distinct CDR3 sequences, about 10% found once. The sample consisted of naive CD8+ T cells from blood. The receptors stem from a human donor in good health.

This clonotype was counted between two and nine times. The V call is TRBV20-1, the J call TRBJ2-1, with a possible D match to TRBD2 (6 bases). This CDR3 has 15 amino acids. Deletions cut 3 bases from V and 1 base from J, with 13 bases between. The germline CDR1 and CDR2 sequences are DFQATT and SNEGSKA (reference sequence). Here the CDR3 reads CSAREGLRSYNEQFF. DNA for the CDR3: TGCAGTGCTAGGGAGGGACTTCGGTCCTACAATGAGCAGTTCTTC.

In its sample, this clonotype was seen a few times. Since a much larger clone is just one base distant, this may be a read error. The genes are TRBV23-1 and TRBJ1-5, with 10 bases that match TRBD1. TRBV23-1 is labeled an ORF, and its function is uncertain. The V gene end was trimmed by 3 bases and the J gene end by 2 bases; junction bases not matched to a gene: 13. The CDR3 spans 19 residues. Here the CDR3 DNA reads TGCGCCAGCAGTCAGTCACACCTTAGGGACAGGGGTTGCAATCAGCCCCAGCATTTT. It is translated as CASSQSHLRDRGCNQPQHF.

The CDR3, as DNA: TGCAGCGTTGAATTGGCACAGGAATCAGATACGCAGTATTTT. This codes for CSVELAQESDTQYF. The genes are TRBV29-1 and TRBJ2-3, with a possible D match to TRBD1 (5 bases). Trimming removed 2 bases from V and 4 bases from J, with 13 bases in between. The CDR3 extends over 14 amino acids. The germline V gene encodes CDR1 SQVTM and CDR2 ANQGSEA.

This clonotype was seen more than once but under ten times. The chain has TRBV7-9 and TRBJ1-3; the D is unclear. This CDR3 contains 13 residues. Germline CDR1 and CDR2: SEHNR and FQNEAQ (reference sequence). The ends were cut back, 1 base at V and 4 bases at J, with 5 bases in the middle. This CDR3 reads CASSLVRGNTIYF. The CDR3 DNA sequence: TGTGCCAGCAGCTTAGTACGGGGAAACACCATATATTTT.

This clonotype was detected ten times or more. This chain joins TRBV6-5 and TRBJ1-1; D gene unclear. Per germline, CDR1 MNHEY and CDR2 SVGAGI. The V and J ends lost 3 bases and 3 bases respectively, with 8 bases between them. The CDR3 is 13 residues long. Written as DNA, the CDR3 is TGTGCCAGCAGTTATTCCCTCCACACTGAAGCTTTCTTT. Protein: CASSYSLHTEAFF.

The chain recombines TRBV7-9 with TRBJ2-1; TRBD2 matches 8 bases. The CDR3 sequence is 15 residues long. Germline CDR1 and CDR2: SEHNR and FQNEAQ (reference sequence). Unmatched junction bases numbered 14, after V lost 7 bases and J lost 9 bases. CDR3 protein: CASTSGGGINAEQFF. Written as DNA, the CDR3 is TGTGCCAGCACCTCCGGGGGGGGGATTAACGCTGAGCAGTTCTTC.

The chain employs TRBV6-5 and TRBJ2-3; the match to TRBD2 covers 8 bases. Germline-derived CDR1 and CDR2 are MNHEY and SVGAGI. J gave up 8 bases and V 4 bases, and 5 bases lay outside the gene matches. This CDR3 has 13 residues. The CDR3 here is CASSSGLVGTQYF. CDR3 bases: TGTGCCAGCAGTTCGGGACTAGTCGGTACGCAGTATTTT.

The table lists this clonotype with many counts. The chain has TRBV5-4 and TRBJ2-7, with TRBD2 as a possible D gene (6 bases). Looked up from germline, CDR1 is SGHNT and CDR2 is YYREEE (reference sequence). The CDR3 totals 15 residues. V dropped 4 bases and J dropped 3 bases, with 17 bases sitting between them. CDR3 nucleotides: TGTGCCAGCAGCCGTGACGAGGAGGGCTTCTACGAGCAGTACTTC. Translated, it gives CASSRDEEGFYEQYF.

This clonotype was found many times. The chain joins TRBV4-1 to TRBJ2-6; tentative D call: TRBD2 (6 bases). CDR1 MGHRA and CDR2 YSYEKL come from the germline V gene. V lost 1 base and J lost 4, with 11 bases in between. CDR3 length: 16 amino acids. The CDR3 loop is CASSQVAGSGANVLTF. The CDR3 bases are TGCGCCAGCAGCCAAGTGGCGGGGTCCGGGGCCAACGTCCTGACTTTC.

This clonotype was picked up a small number of times. V usage is TRBV24-1 and J usage is TRBJ2-1; 13 positions agree with TRBD2. Trimming at V came to 5 bases and at J to 8 bases, leaving 5 bases not matched to a gene. The CDR3 has 15 residues. CDR1 and CDR2 (germline): KGHDR, SFDVKD. The CDR3 DNA sequence: TGTGCCACCAGTGCGGGACTAGCGGGAAACCATGAGCAGTTCTTC. As protein: CATSAGLAGNHEQFF.

The rearrangement joins TRBV29-1 to TRBJ2-7, with 8 bases matching TRBD1. The trim removed 6 bases at V and 5 bases at J, leaving 9 bases unmatched. The CDR3 consists of 13 residues. The V gene's germline CDR1 is SQVTM and CDR2 ANQGSEA. The CDR3 nucleotides read TGCAGCGTACCGGGACAGGCCTTGGACGAGCAGTACTTC. Protein product: CSVPGQALDEQYF.

Many counts were recorded for this clonotype. The chain recombines TRBV3-1 with TRBJ1-4; 8 bases map to TRBD1. The V gene end was trimmed by 3 bases and the J gene end by 4 bases; junction bases not matched to a gene: 7. This CDR3 spans 16 amino acids. In germline, CDR1 is LGHDT, CDR2 YNNKEL (reference sequence). The CDR3 loop reads CASSHSGGWGNEKLFF. CDR3 in DNA: TGTGCCAGCAGCCACTCAGGGGGCTGGGGTAATGAAAAACTGTTTTTT.

V and J are TRBV27 and TRBJ2-1, with D perhaps matching TRBD2 (6 bases). The CDR3 is made up of 15 amino acids. Germline CDR1 MNHEY, CDR2 SMNVEV (reference sequence). Trimming left V 6 bases short and J 2 bases short, with 14 bases between. DNA for the CDR3: TGTGCCAGCAGCCTATGGGGGAGGACCTACAATGAGCAGTTCTTC. It is translated as CASSLWGRTYNEQFF.

Many counts were recorded for this clonotype. The CDR3 DNA is TGTGCCAGCAGTCCCTCGGCACGACTCCAAGAGACCCAGTACTTC. Translating gives CASSPSARLQETQYF. This chain links TRBV12-3 or TRBV12-4 with TRBJ2-5, with D uncertain. The V and J ends lost 5 bases and 1 base respectively, with 14 bases between them. This CDR3 region has 15 residues.

In this sample, this clonotype turned up a few times. This chain links TRBV2 with TRBJ2-7; 9 bases agree with TRBD1. Looked up from germline, CDR1 is SNHLY and CDR2 is FYNNEI. The V segment lost 7 bases and the J segment 3 bases; nucleotides outside the gene matches: 10. This CDR3 has 15 residues. CDR3 nucleotides: TGTGCCAGCACCCCCTGGGACAGGGAACTCTACGAGCAGTACTTC. Translating gives CASTPWDRELYEQYF.

This clonotype has ten or more counts. This chain uses TRBV29-1 with TRBJ2-1, with TRBD2 as a possible D gene (6 bases). Germline CDR1 reads SQVTM; CDR2 reads ANQGSEA. V was pared by 4 bases and J by 8 bases, with 15 bases between. This CDR3 has 13 residues. The CDR3 DNA is TGCAGCGTTGGCGGGGCGGTAGTAGATGAGCAGTTCTTC. It translates to CSVGGAVVDEQFF.

This clonotype has just a few counts. This sequence joins TRBV7-9 and TRBJ1-2; 9 bases are shared with TRBD1. CDR1 is SEHNR, CDR2 FQNEAQ, per germline (reference sequence). V lost 5 bases and J lost 0; bases outside the gene matches: 7. The CDR3 length is 16 residues. CDR3 coding DNA: TGTGCCAGCAGCGGAACCGACAGGGGGACTAACTATGGCTACACCTTC. Encoded protein: CASSGTDRGTNYGYTF.

The V gene is TRBV7-9, the J gene TRBJ2-7; 7 nucleotides align to TRBD2. With V trimmed by 0 bases and J by 7 bases, 3 bases remained unmatched. CDR3 size: 13 residues. Per the germline V gene, CDR1 is SEHNR and CDR2 is FQNEAQ (reference sequence). CDR3 amino acids: CASSLARGGEQYF. The CDR3 nucleotides read TGTGCCAGCAGCTTAGCTCGGGGAGGGGAGCAGTACTTC.

This clonotype was counted ten times or more. This chain joins TRBV29-1 and TRBJ2-2, with TRBD2 matching 7 bases. Germline-derived CDR1 and CDR2 are SQVTM and ANQGSEA. The ends lost 0 bases at V and 6 bases at J; junction bases unmatched: 7. The CDR3 has 15 amino acids. The CDR3 DNA reads TGCAGCGTTGAAGACGACGGGACTATCGCCGGGGAGCTGTTTTTT. This codes for CSVEDDGTIAGELFF.

This clonotype has just a few counts. V and J are TRBV29-1 and TRBJ2-6, with 8 bases lining up with TRBD2. Unmatched junction bases numbered 8, after V lost 3 bases and J lost 4 bases. CDR1 and CDR2 (germline): SQVTM, ANQGSEA. The CDR3 is 16 residues long. For the CDR3, the DNA is TGCAGCGTTGATGCGGGGGGCGAAAGAGGGGCCAACGTCCTGACTTTC. Encoded protein: CSVDAGGERGANVLTF.

This clonotype was seen more than once but under ten times. The V and J genes are TRBV6-2 or TRBV6-3 and TRBJ2-1; D might be TRBD1 (6 bases). Germline CDR1 is MNHEY and CDR2 is SVGEGT. V lost 0 bases and J 4 bases, leaving 10 bases between the germline ends. The CDR3 has 15 amino acids. CDR3 sequence: CASSYSDSLYNEQFF. In DNA form, the CDR3 reads TGTGCCAGCAGTTACTCGGACAGCCTATACAATGAGCAGTTCTTC.

This chain joins TRBV9 and TRBJ1-1; D unclear. The length of the CDR3 is 15 residues. CDR1 is SGDLS and CDR2 is YYNGEE in the germline V gene. With 4 bases removed from V and 0 bases from J, the gap between germline ends came to 13 bases. DNA for the CDR3: TGTGCCAGCAGCATAGGACGGGGAGTGAACACTGAAGCTTTCTTT. Its translation: CASSIGRGVNTEAFF.

The chain links TRBV20-1 to TRBJ2-5; D is possibly TRBD1 (6 bases). This CDR3 is built from 14 residues. Germline values: CDR1 DFQATT, CDR2 SNEGSKA (reference sequence). Trimming took off 3 bases at V and 1 base at J, with 12 bases between the two ends. The CDR3 sequence: CSARDSLPQETQYF. Written as DNA, the CDR3 is TGCAGTGCTAGGGACAGTCTACCCCAAGAGACCCAGTACTTC.

This clonotype occurred many times. J is TRBJ2-4 and V is TRBV19, with a possible D match to TRBD1 (5 bases). The V end lost 1 base, the J end lost 2 bases, and 6 bases lay between the germline ends. CDR1 and CDR2 from the germline V gene are LNHDA and SQIVND (reference sequence). This CDR3 has 14 amino acids. For the CDR3, the DNA is TGTGCCAGTAGTATAGGACAGACCAAAAACATTCAGTACTTC. Amino acids: CASSIGQTKNIQYF.